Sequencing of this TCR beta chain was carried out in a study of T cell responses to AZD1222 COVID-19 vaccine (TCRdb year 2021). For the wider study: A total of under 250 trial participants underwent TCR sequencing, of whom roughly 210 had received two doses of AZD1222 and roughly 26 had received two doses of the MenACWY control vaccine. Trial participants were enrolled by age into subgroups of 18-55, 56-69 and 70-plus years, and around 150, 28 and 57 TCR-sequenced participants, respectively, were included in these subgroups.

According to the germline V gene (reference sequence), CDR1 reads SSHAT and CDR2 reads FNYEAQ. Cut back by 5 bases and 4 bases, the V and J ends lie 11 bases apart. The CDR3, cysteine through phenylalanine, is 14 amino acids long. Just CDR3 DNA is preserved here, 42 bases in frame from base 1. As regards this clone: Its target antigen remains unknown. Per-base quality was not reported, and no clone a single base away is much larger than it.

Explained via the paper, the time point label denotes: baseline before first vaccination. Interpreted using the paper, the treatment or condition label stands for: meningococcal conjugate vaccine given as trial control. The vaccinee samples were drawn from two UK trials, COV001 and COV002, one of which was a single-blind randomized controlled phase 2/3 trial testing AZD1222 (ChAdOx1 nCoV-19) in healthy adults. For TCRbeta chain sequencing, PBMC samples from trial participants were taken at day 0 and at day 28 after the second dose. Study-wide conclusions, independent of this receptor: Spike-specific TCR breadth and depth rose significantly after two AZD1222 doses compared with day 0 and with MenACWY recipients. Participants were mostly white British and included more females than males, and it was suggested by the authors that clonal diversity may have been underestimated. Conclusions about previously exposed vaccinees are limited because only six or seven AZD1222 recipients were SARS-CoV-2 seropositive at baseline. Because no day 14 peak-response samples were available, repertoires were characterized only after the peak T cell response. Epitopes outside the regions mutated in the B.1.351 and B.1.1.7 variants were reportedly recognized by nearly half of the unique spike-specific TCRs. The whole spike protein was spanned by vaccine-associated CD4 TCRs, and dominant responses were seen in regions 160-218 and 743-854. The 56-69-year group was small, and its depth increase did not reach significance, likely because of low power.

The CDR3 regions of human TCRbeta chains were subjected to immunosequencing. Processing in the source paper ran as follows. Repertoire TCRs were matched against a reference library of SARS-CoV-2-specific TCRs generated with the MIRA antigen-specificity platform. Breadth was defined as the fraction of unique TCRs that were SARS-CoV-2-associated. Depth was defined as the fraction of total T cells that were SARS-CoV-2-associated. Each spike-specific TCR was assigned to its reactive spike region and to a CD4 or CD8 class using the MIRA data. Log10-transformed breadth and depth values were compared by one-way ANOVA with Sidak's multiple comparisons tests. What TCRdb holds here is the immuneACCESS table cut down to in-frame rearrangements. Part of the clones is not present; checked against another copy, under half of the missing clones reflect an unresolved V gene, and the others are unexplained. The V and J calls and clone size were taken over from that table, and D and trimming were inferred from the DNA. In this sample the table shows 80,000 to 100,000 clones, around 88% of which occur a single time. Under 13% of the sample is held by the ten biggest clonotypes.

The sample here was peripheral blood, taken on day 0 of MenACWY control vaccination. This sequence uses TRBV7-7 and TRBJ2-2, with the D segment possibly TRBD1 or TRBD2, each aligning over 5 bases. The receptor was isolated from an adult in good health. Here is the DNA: TGTGCCAGCAGCCAAGGGACGGGCACCGGGGAGCTGTTTTTT. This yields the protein CASSQGTGTGELFF. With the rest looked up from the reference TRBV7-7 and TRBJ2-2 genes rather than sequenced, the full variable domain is GAGVSQSPRYKVTKRGQDVTLRCDPISSHATLYWYQQALGQGPEFLTYFNYEAQPDKSGLPSDRFSAERPEGSISTLTIQRTEQRDSAMYRCASSQGTGTGELFFGEGSRLTVL.